This passage covers 5 T cell receptor beta chains from one sample sequenced in a study of T-cell reconstitution after alpha-beta-depleted transplantation in children. The TCRbeta library was prepared with unique molecular identifiers. TCRdb re-called the PCR reads with MiXCR, one entry per CDR3 protein. The data hold about 610,000 distinct CDR3 sequences, with about 11% observed a single time. The sequencing here drew on PBMCs from the stem cell graft donor, taken from the stem cell graft. The receptors originated from a human donor who donated a stem cell graft to a child with acute myeloid leukemia.

The genes are TRBV20-1 and TRBJ2-2; D is unresolved. Trimming removed 1 base from V and 4 bases from J, with 7 bases in between. CDR3 size: 13 residues. CDR1 and CDR2 (germline): DFQATT, SNEGSKA (reference sequence). The CDR3 DNA reads TGCAGTGCTAGAGGTCTTCTCACCGGGGAGCTGTTTTTT. The encoded protein is CSARGLLTGELFF.

The gene calls are TRBV9 and TRBJ2-1; no firm D call. V gave up 0 bases and J gave up 0 bases, with 7 bases separating them. The CDR3 consists of 15 residues. Germline assignment: CDR1 SGDLS and CDR2 YYNGEE. The CDR3 is CASSVAVGSYNEQFF. The CDR3 DNA follows: TGTGCCAGCAGCGTAGCCGTGGGCTCCTACAATGAGCAGTTCTTC.

As concerns this clonotype: A much larger clonotype is one base distant, so this may be a read error. V gene TRBV12-3 or TRBV12-4 combines with J gene TRBJ1-2; a weak D match, TRBD1 (6 bases). Trimming stripped 2 bases from V and 4 bases from J, with 8 bases between. The CDR3 sequence is 13 residues long. The DNA for the CDR3 is TGTGCCAGCAGTTTACAGGGGACCTATGGCTACACCTTC. Its protein product is CASSLQGTYGYTF.

The chain is built from TRBV15 and TRBJ2-1; the match to TRBD1 covers 9 bases. Germline CDR1 is LNHNV and CDR2 is YYDKDF (reference sequence). The CDR3 runs 15 residues. The trim removed 1 base at V and 8 bases at J, leaving 6 bases unmatched. The CDR3 loop reads CATSRAKTGGDEQFF. The CDR3 coding sequence is TGTGCCACCAGCAGAGCAAAGACAGGGGGGGATGAGCAGTTCTTC.

The rearrangement uses TRBV11-2 and TRBJ2-1; 12 nucleotides match TRBD2. Germline CDR1 SGHAT, CDR2 FQNNGV. This CDR3 spans 18 amino acids. Trimming at V came to 4 bases and at J to 3 bases, leaving 10 bases not matched to a gene. CDR3 residues: CASSSPSSGRDRYNEQFF. CDR3 DNA: TGTGCCAGCAGCTCACCCTCTAGCGGGAGGGATCGCTACAATGAGCAGTTCTTC.